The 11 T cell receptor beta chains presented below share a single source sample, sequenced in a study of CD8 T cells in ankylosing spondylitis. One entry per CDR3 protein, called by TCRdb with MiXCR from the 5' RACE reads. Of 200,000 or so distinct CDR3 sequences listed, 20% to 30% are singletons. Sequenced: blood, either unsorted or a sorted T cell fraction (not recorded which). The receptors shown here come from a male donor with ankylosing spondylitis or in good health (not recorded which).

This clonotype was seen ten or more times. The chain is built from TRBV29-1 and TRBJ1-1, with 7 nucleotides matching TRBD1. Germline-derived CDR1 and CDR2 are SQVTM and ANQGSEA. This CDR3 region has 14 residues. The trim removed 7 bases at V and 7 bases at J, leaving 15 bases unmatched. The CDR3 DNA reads TGCAGCGCAAGCCACCCGGGACAGCACAGTGAAGCTTTCTTT. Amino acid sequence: CSASHPGQHSEAFF.

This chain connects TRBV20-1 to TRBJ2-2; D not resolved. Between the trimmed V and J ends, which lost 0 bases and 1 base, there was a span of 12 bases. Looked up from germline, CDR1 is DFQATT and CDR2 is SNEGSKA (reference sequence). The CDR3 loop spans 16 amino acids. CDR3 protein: CSARETGRRNTGELFF. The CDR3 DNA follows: TGCAGTGCTAGAGAGACTGGTCGGAGGAACACCGGGGAGCTGTTTTTT.

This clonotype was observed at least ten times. In nucleotides, the CDR3 is TGTGCCAGCAGTGCTCTAGCGGGAGGATCCGGGGAGCTGTTTTTT. The encoded protein is CASSALAGGSGELFF. The V and J genes are TRBV6-4 and TRBJ2-2; 11 bases are shared with TRBD2. In germline, CDR1 is MRHNA, CDR2 SNTAGT. V lost 4 bases, J lost 6 bases, and 4 bases stayed unmatched. The CDR3 sequence is 15 residues long.

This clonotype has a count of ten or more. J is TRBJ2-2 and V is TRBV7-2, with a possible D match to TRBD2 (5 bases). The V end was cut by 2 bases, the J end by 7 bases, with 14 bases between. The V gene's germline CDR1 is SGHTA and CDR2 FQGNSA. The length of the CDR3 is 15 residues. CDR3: CASSLQQADYGELFF. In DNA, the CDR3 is TGTGCCAGCAGCTTACAGCAGGCCGACTACGGGGAGCTGTTTTTT.

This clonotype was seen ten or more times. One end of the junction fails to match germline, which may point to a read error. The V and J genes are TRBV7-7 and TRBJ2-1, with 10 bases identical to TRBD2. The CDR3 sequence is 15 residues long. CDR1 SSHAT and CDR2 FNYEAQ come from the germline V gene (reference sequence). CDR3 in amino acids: CASSSRLAGVNEQFF. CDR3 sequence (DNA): TGTGCTAGCAGCTCCCGACTAGCGGGCGTCAATGAGCAGTTCTTC.

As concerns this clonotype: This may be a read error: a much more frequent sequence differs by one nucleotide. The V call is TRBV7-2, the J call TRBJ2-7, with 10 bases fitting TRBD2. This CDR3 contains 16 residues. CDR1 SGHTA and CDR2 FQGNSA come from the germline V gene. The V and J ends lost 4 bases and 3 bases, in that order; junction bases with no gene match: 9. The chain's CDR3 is CASSSASGGTLYEQYF. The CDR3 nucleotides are TGTGCCAGCAGCTCCGCTAGCGGGGGTACCCTCTACGAGCAGTACTTC.

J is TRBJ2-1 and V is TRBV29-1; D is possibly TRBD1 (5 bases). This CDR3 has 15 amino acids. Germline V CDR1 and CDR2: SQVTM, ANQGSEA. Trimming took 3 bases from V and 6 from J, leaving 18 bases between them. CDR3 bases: TGCAGCGTTGACAGGGTAAGCGCGGTGGGCAATGAGCAGTTCTTC. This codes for CSVDRVSAVGNEQFF.

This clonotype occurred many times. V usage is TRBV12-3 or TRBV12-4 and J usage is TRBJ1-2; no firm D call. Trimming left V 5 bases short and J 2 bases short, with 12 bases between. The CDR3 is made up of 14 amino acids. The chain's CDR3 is CASSRAGVNYGYTF. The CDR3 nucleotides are TGTGCCAGCAGTAGAGCCGGGGTAAACTATGGCTACACCTTC.

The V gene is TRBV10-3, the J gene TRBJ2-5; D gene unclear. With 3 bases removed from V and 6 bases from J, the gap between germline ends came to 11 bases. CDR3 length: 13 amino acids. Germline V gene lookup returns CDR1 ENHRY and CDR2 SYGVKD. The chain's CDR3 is CAISDPLGKTQYF. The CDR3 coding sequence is TGTGCCATCAGTGACCCACTGGGTAAGACCCAGTACTTC.

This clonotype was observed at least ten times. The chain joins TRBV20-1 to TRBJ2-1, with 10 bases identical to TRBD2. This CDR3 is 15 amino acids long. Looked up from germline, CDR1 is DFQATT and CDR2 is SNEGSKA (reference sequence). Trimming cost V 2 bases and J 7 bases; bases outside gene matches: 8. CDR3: CSARYLAGVTNEQFF. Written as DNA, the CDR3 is TGCAGTGCTAGATACCTAGCGGGAGTTACGAATGAGCAGTTCTTC.

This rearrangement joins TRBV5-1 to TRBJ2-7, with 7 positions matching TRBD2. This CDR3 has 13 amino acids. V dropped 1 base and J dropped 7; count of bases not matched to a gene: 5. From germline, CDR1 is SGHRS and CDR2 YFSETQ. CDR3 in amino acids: CASSLQSAGEQYF. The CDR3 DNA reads TGCGCCAGCAGCTTGCAGTCAGCGGGAGAGCAGTACTTC.